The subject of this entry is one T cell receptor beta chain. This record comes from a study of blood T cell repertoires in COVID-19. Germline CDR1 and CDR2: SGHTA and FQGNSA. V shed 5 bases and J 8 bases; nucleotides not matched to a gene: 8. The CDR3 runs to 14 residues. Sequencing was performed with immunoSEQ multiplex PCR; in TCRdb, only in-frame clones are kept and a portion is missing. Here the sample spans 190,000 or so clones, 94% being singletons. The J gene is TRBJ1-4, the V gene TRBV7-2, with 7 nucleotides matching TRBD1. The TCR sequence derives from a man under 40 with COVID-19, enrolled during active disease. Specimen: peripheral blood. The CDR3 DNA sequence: TGTGCCAGCAGCACAAGGACAGGTGGAGAAAAACTGTTTTTT. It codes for CASSTRTGGEKLFF.